The 6 T cell receptor beta chains below come from one sample, sequenced in a study of T cells after yellow fever vaccination. TCRdb itself ran the 5' RACE reads through MiXCR, one entry per CDR3 protein. The sample consists of roughly 260,000 distinct CDR3 sequences, about an eighth of them appearing once. Sequences were derived from CD4+ T cells sorted from PBMCs, sampled 45 days after the yellow fever booster vaccination. The receptors derive from a man under 40 who received the YFV17D yellow fever vaccine.

The CDR3 region is CASRIGHNEQFF. The CDR3 DNA follows: TGTGCCAGCAGGATCGGTCACAATGAGCAGTTCTTC. The genes are TRBV12-3 or TRBV12-4 and TRBJ2-1; D unresolved. The CDR3 covers 12 residues. The ends were cut back, 6 bases at V and 5 bases at J, with 8 bases in the middle.

This clonotype came up a few times. The chain couples TRBV16 to TRBJ2-1; possible D gene TRBD2, 5 bases. Germline-derived CDR1 and CDR2 are KGHSY and FQNENV. V was shortened by 2 bases and J by 3 bases, with 11 bases between the two germline ends. This CDR3 is 15 amino acids long. The CDR3 reads CASSQLSGGYNEQFF. The CDR3 DNA sequence: TGTGCCAGCAGCCAACTAAGCGGAGGCTACAATGAGCAGTTCTTC. Drawing the rest from reference TRBV16 and TRBJ2-1, the complete variable domain is GEEVAQTPKHLVRGEGQKAKLYCAPIKGHSYVFWYQQVLKNEFKFLISFQNENVFDETGMPKERFSAKCLPNSPCSLEIQATKLEDSAVYFCASSQLSGGYNEQFFGPGTRLTVL.

Ten or more counts support this clonotype. The chain has TRBV7-8 and TRBJ2-3; D call uncertain. This CDR3 contains 14 residues. With 1 base removed from V and 5 bases from J, the gap between germline ends came to 10 bases. Germline loops: CDR1 SGHVS, CDR2 FQNEAQ. The CDR3 DNA sequence: TGTGCCAGCAGCTTAGGTTCGGCGGAAGATACGCAGTATTTT. Protein sequence: CASSLGSAEDTQYF.

V usage is TRBV15 and J usage is TRBJ2-1; the match to TRBD2 covers 16 bases. Germline CDR1 and CDR2: LNHNV and YYDKDF (reference sequence). The CDR3 is 18 residues long. Trimming at V came to 1 base and at J to 7 bases, leaving 7 bases not matched to a gene. The CDR3 DNA is TGTGCCACCAGCAGAGCACCGGGACTAGCGGGAGGGAGTAATGAGCAGTTCTTC. Encoded protein: CATSRAPGLAGGSNEQFF.

The chain recombines TRBV20-1 with TRBJ1-1; the match to TRBD1 covers 7 bases. V was pared by 6 bases and J by 5 bases, with 15 bases of the junction left unmatched. Germline V gives CDR1 DFQATT, CDR2 SNEGSKA (reference sequence). The CDR3 has 15 residues. The CDR3 nucleotides read TGCAGTGCAAAACAGGGGTTAAGGGGGGGGACTGAAGCTTTCTTT. Encoded protein: CSAKQGLRGGTEAFF.

This clonotype was seen many times. The J gene is TRBJ2-5, the V gene TRBV7-9; D is undetermined. Looked up from germline, CDR1 is SEHNR and CDR2 is FQNEAQ (reference sequence). The CDR3 runs to 12 residues. With 3 bases removed from V and 5 bases from J, the gap between germline ends came to 7 bases. This CDR3 is CASSLASETQYF. The CDR3 nucleotides read TGTGCCAGCAGCTTGGCCTCGGAGACCCAGTACTTC.